The present TCR beta chain was sequenced within a study of cytomegalovirus exposure and HLA in healthy donors. Comment on this clone: Its specificity is not known.

The PCR was carried out with 60 Vbeta primers and 13 Jbeta primers. Sequenced by immunoSEQ multiplex PCR; TCRdb stores in-frame clones only, minus some. The sample consists of about 200,000 clones, approximately 79% of them appearing once. CDR1 is MGHRA, CDR2 YSYEKL, per germline. V shed 1 base, J shed 6 bases, and the junction held 9 bases outside the gene matches. The CDR3 has 17 residues. Study-level findings and limits: Rarity held for most TCR sequences, but there were some public TCRs that occurred in many donors.

The specimen was PBMCs. The receptor's source is a girl aged 2-10 years in good health and CMV-seronegative. The chain has TRBV4-1 and TRBJ2-3, with 11 positions matching TRBD2. The CDR3 here is CASSQVGLAGGGDTQYF. DNA of the CDR3: TGCGCCAGCAGCCAAGTAGGCCTAGCGGGGGGTGGGGATACGCAGTATTTT.